The next 24 T cell receptor beta chains were all read from a single sample in a study of blood T cell repertoires in COVID-19. The table came from immunoSEQ multiplex PCR; TCRdb's copy has only in-frame clones and leaves some out. The repertoire holds a few hundred thousand clones, with 86% as singletons. Sample: PBMCs or T cells enriched from blood (not recorded which). The origin of the receptors is a woman younger than 45 who had been exposed to COVID-19.

The J gene is TRBJ1-5, the V gene TRBV7-6, with 7 bases that match TRBD1. Losses at the gene ends were 1 base for V and 4 bases for J; bases not matched to a gene: 4. Per germline, CDR1 SGHVS and CDR2 FNYEAQ. This CDR3 region has 15 residues. This CDR3 is CASSLETGRNQPQHF. Written as DNA, the CDR3 is TGTGCCAGCAGCTTAGAGACAGGGAGGAATCAGCCCCAGCATTTT.

The V call is TRBV5-8, the J call TRBJ1-5, with D perhaps TRBD1 (5 bases). Trimming removed 4 bases from V and 2 bases from J, with 10 bases in between. Germline V gives CDR1 SGHTS, CDR2 YDEGEE. This CDR3 is built from 14 residues. The CDR3: CASSHGTRNQPQHF. The CDR3 coding sequence is TGTGCCAGCAGCCACGGGACTCGCAATCAGCCCCAGCATTTT.

This clone has only one observation. The chain recombines TRBV19 with TRBJ1-3; D ambiguous. With 9 bases removed from V and 2 bases from J, the gap between germline ends came to 11 bases. The CDR3 is 13 amino acids. Germline loops: CDR1 LNHDA, CDR2 SQIVND (reference sequence). The CDR3 sequence: CASGDFAGNTIYF. CDR3 nucleotide sequence: TGTGCCAGCGGGGATTTTGCTGGAAACACCATATATTTT.

The chain joins TRBV3-1 (or the pseudogene TRBV3-2) to TRBJ2-5; the match to TRBD1 covers 12 bases. The germline gives CDR1 LGHDT, CDR2 YNNKEL (reference sequence). Trimming cost V 1 base and J 5 bases; bases outside gene matches: 5. CDR3 length: 16 residues. In DNA, the CDR3 is TGTGCCAGCAGCCAAGGGGGGACAGGGGGCCGGGAGACCCAGTACTTC. Translating it yields CASSQGGTGGRETQYF.

The chain uses TRBV12-3 or TRBV12-4 and TRBJ2-7; TRBD2 matches at 8 bases. The V and J ends lost 6 bases and 9 bases, in that order; junction bases with no gene match: 7. The CDR3 runs to 12 residues. The CDR3 bases are TGTGCCAGCAGACTCACTAGCGGCAGGCAGTACTTC. Translating gives CASRLTSGRQYF.

This clone was seen more than once but under ten times. The chain carries TRBV4-1 and TRBJ1-6; 7 nucleotides align to TRBD1. CDR3 length equals 16 residues. Losses at the gene ends were 2 bases for V and 7 bases for J; bases not matched to a gene: 8. Per germline, CDR1 MGHRA and CDR2 YSYEKL. The DNA for the CDR3 is TGCGCCAGCAGCCAACCCGGACAGGAGAAGAATTCACCCCTCCACTTT. Its translation is CASSQPGQEKNSPLHF.

The V gene is TRBV5-6, the J gene TRBJ2-3; the D gene is possibly TRBD1 (5 bases). The CDR3 spans 15 residues. CDR1 is SGHDT and CDR2 is YYEEEE in the germline V gene. Trimming took off 4 bases at V and 1 base at J, with 13 bases between the two ends. CDR3 coding DNA: TGTGCCAGCAGCGGGCTGGGGCCGGGCACAGATACGCAGTATTTT. Translation gives CASSGLGPGTDTQYF. Variable domain in full (rest from reference TRBV5-6 and TRBJ2-3): DAGVTQSPTHLIKTRGQQVTLRCSPKSGHDTVSWYQQALGQGPQFIFQYYEEEERQRGNFPDRFSGHQFPNYSSELNVNALLLGDSALYLCASSGLGPGTDTQYFGPGTRLTVL.

This clone was counted a single time. This chain joins TRBV10-1 and TRBJ1-2, with D possibly being TRBD1 (6 bases). Trimming cost V 5 bases and J 7 bases, with 14 bases left between them. The V gene's germline CDR1 is WNHNN and CDR2 SYGVQD (reference sequence). This CDR3 is built from 13 residues. The CDR3 nucleotides read TGCGCCAGCAGTCCCGACAGGCGGGTTGGCTACACCTTC. It is translated as CASSPDRRVGYTF.

The chain recombines TRBV7-8 with TRBJ2-7; a possible D gene is TRBD2 (5 bases). Trimming removed 5 bases from V and 6 bases from J, with 8 bases in between. Per germline, CDR1 SGHVS and CDR2 FQNEAQ. The CDR3 contains 11 residues. The CDR3 loop is CASSKRVEQYF. The CDR3 DNA reads as TGTGCCAGCAGCAAGAGGGTCGAGCAGTACTTC.

The chain couples TRBV18 to TRBJ1-2; 8 nucleotides align to TRBD1. The CDR3 is 13 amino acids. With V trimmed by 4 bases and J by 3 bases, 1 base remained unmatched. Looked up from germline, CDR1 is KGHSH and CDR2 is LQKENI. The CDR3, as DNA: TGTGCCAGCTCACTACAGGGGGACTATGGCTACACCTTC. Translating it yields CASSLQGDYGYTF.

V usage is TRBV5-1 and J usage is TRBJ1-2, with 7 bases that match TRBD1. Losses at the gene ends were 2 bases for V and 0 bases for J; bases not matched to a gene: 4. CDR1 and CDR2 from the germline V gene are SGHRS and YFSETQ. The CDR3 sequence is 15 residues long. The CDR3: CASSFGTASNYGYTF. The CDR3 bases are TGCGCCAGCAGCTTCGGGACAGCGTCTAACTATGGCTACACCTTC.

V gene TRBV9 combines with J gene TRBJ1-2; D ambiguous. The V gene's germline CDR1 is SGDLS and CDR2 YYNGEE. This CDR3 has 14 residues. Trimming took off 0 bases at V and 2 bases at J, with 8 bases between the two ends. CDR3 coding DNA: TGTGCCAGCAGCGTAGGGAGCGAGAACTATGGCTACACCTTC. Its translation: CASSVGSENYGYTF. Full variable domain (missing parts from reference TRBV9 and TRBJ1-2): DSGVTQTPKHLITATGQRVTLRCSPRSGDLSVYWYQQSLDQGLQFLIQYYNGEERAKGNILERFSAQQFPDLHSELNLSSLELGDSALYFCASSVGSENYGYTFGSGTRLTVV.

V and J are TRBV5-6 and TRBJ2-3, with 8 bases that match TRBD1. The CDR3 loop spans 15 amino acids. CDR1 and CDR2 (germline): SGHDT, YYEEEE. V lost 4 bases to trimming and J lost 3 bases; unmatched junction nucleotides: 7. CDR3 nucleotides: TGTGCCAGCAGCGAACCGCAGGGGGCAACAGATACGCAGTATTTT. Its translation: CASSEPQGATDTQYF.

This rearrangement joins TRBV27 to TRBJ2-2, with 8 positions matching TRBD1. The CDR3 totals 14 residues. In germline, CDR1 is MNHEY, CDR2 SMNVEV (reference sequence). V gave up 6 bases and J gave up 4 bases; unmatched junction bases: 4. The CDR3 region has the DNA TGTGCCAGCAGCTCCGGACAGGGCACCGGGGAGCTGTTTTTT. Its protein is CASSSGQGTGELFF.

V usage is TRBV19 and J usage is TRBJ1-3; 9 bases are a match to TRBD1. The CDR3 is made up of 13 amino acids. CDR1 is LNHDA and CDR2 is SQIVND in the germline V gene (reference sequence). V lost 2 bases, J lost 9 bases, and 2 bases stayed unmatched. The CDR3 spells CASSIKQGATIYF. CDR3 DNA sequence: TGTGCCAGTAGTATAAAACAGGGGGCCACCATATATTTT.

The CDR3 loop reads CASSVAALSGAGPNEQYF. The CDR3 bases are TGTGCCAGCAGCGTAGCCGCCCTATCTGGGGCGGGGCCGAACGAGCAGTACTTC. This chain uses TRBV9 with TRBJ2-7; TRBD2 is a possible D gene (6 bases). In germline, CDR1 is SGDLS, CDR2 YYNGEE. V shed 0 bases and J shed 5 bases, with 24 bases lying between them. This CDR3 is built from 18 residues.

J is TRBJ1-2 and V is TRBV3-1 (or the pseudogene TRBV3-2); D perhaps matches TRBD1 (5 bases). Germline V gene lookup returns CDR1 LGHDT and CDR2 YNNKEL (reference sequence). V was clipped by 4 bases and J by 5 bases, with 14 bases between them. The CDR3 covers 14 residues. For the CDR3, the DNA is TGTGCCAGCAGCCGAGGCAGGGAGGGGTATGGCTACACCTTC. This encodes CASSRGREGYGYTF.

The chain recombines TRBV12-5 with TRBJ2-2, with 9 bases matching TRBD1. Germline V gene lookup returns CDR1 LGHNT and CDR2 FRNRAP. This CDR3 is built from 15 residues. Unmatched junction bases numbered 4, after V lost 2 bases and J lost 6 bases. In DNA, the CDR3 is TGTGCTAGTGGTTTGATTCGACAGGGGGCCGGGGAGCTGTTTTTT. Its protein is CASGLIRQGAGELFF.

The chain recombines TRBV3-1 (or the pseudogene TRBV3-2) with TRBJ2-3, with D uncertain. Trimming stripped 6 bases from V and 0 bases from J, with 10 bases between. CDR1 LGHDT and CDR2 YNNKEL come from the germline V gene (reference sequence). CDR3 length equals 14 residues. The CDR3 spells CASSRAPSTDTQYF. In DNA, the CDR3 is TGTGCCAGCAGTCGAGCCCCTAGCACAGATACGCAGTATTTT.

The rearrangement links TRBV5-1 to TRBJ1-1; 7 positions agree with TRBD1. CDR1 is SGHRS and CDR2 is YFSETQ in the germline V gene. CDR3 length equals 14 residues. V shed 8 bases, J shed 0 bases, and the junction held 7 bases outside the gene matches. The CDR3 protein is CASRQGLMNTEAFF. CDR3 nucleotide sequence: TGCGCCAGTCGACAGGGCCTAATGAACACTGAAGCTTTCTTT.

The CDR3 coding sequence is TGTGCCAGCAGCTTAGGCGCCGGGGGGGTGCAAGAGACCCAGTACTTC. Translated: CASSLGAGGVQETQYF. The rearrangement links TRBV7-2 to TRBJ2-5, with 8 positions matching TRBD2. Germline-derived CDR1 and CDR2 are SGHTA and FQGNSA. This CDR3 region has 16 residues. V trimming: 1 base; J trimming: 2 bases; junction bases outside the gene matches: 6.

The chain recombines TRBV7-9 with TRBJ1-4, with TRBD1 as a possible D gene (6 bases). Germline loops: CDR1 SEHNR, CDR2 FQNEAQ (reference sequence). Trimming cost V 4 bases and J 6 bases, with 15 bases left between them. This CDR3 region has 15 residues. The CDR3 nucleotides read TGTGCCAGCAGCTCGCAGGGGTCTCGGGATGAAAAACTGTTTTTT. This codes for CASSSQGSRDEKLFF.

The V gene is TRBV18, the J gene TRBJ1-1; D might be TRBD1 (6 bases). The V and J ends lost 5 bases and 2 bases respectively, with 15 bases between them. Germline-derived CDR1 and CDR2 are KGHSH and LQKENI. CDR3 length equals 15 residues. The DNA of the CDR3 is TGTGCCAGCTCATCAGGGGCAGGACCTAACACTGAAGCTTTCTTT. Its translation: CASSSGAGPNTEAFF.

In DNA, the CDR3 is TGCGCCAGCAGCACAAACAGGGGGCAGGGGACCTTC. Protein product: CASSTNRGQGTF. The V and J genes are TRBV5-1 and TRBJ1-2; TRBD1 matches 9 bases. The CDR3 runs 12 residues. The V gene's germline CDR1 is SGHRS and CDR2 YFSETQ. Unmatched junction bases numbered 9, after V lost 4 bases and J lost 14 bases. Full variable domain (outside the CDR3, taken from reference TRBV5-1 and TRBJ1-2): KAGVTQTPRYLIKTRGQQVTLSCSPISGHRSVSWYQQTPGQGLQFLFEYFSETQRNKGNFPGRFSGRQFSNSRSEMNVSTLELGDSALYLCASSTNRGQGTFGSGTRLTVV.